The 15 T cell receptor beta chains below all came from one sample that was sequenced in a study of cytomegalovirus exposure and HLA in healthy donors. The PCR was carried out with 60 Vbeta primers and 13 Jbeta primers. Some clones are missing from TCRdb's copy, which holds only in-frame ones; the method was immunoSEQ multiplex PCR. The sample consists of 120,000 or so clones, approximately 72% of them appearing once. Material: PBMCs. All receptors come from a woman between 50 and 59 years old in good health and CMV-seropositive.

The gene calls are TRBV29-1 and TRBJ2-7, with 9 bases lining up with TRBD2. CDR3 size: 14 residues. The ends lost 4 bases at V and 3 bases at J; junction bases unmatched: 7. CDR1 and CDR2 (germline): SQVTM, ANQGSEA. CDR3 in amino acids: CSVVGLAQHYEQYF. In DNA form, the CDR3 reads TGCAGCGTTGTGGGACTAGCCCAACACTACGAGCAGTACTTC.

The rearrangement uses TRBV7-2 and TRBJ1-2, with D perhaps matching TRBD1 (6 bases). Trimming stripped 1 base from V and 4 bases from J, with 10 bases between. Looked up from germline, CDR1 is SGHTA and CDR2 is FQGNSA. The CDR3 has 14 residues. The CDR3 is CASSLGTVSYGYTF. DNA of the CDR3: TGTGCCAGCAGCTTAGGGACAGTATCCTATGGCTACACCTTC.

CDR3 residues: CASRLKGQNYGYTF. The CDR3 coding sequence is TGTGCCAGCAGACTTAAGGGACAGAACTATGGCTACACCTTC. The chain couples TRBV7-2 to TRBJ1-2, with 7 positions matching TRBD1. CDR1 and CDR2 (germline): SGHTA, FQGNSA. Trimming took 6 bases from V and 2 from J; bases not matched to a gene: 6. The CDR3 loop spans 14 amino acids. The variable domain in full, with the rest retrieved from reference TRBV7-2 and TRBJ1-2, is GAGVSQSPSNKVTEKGKDVELRCDPISGHTALYWYRQSLGQGLEFLIYFQGNSAPDKSGLPSDRFSAERTGGSVSTLTIQRTQQEDSAVYLCASRLKGQNYGYTFGSGTRLTVV.

This clone was seen a few times. The chain is built from TRBV7-9 and TRBJ1-1, with 7 bases identical to TRBD1. Germline lookup yields CDR1 SEHNR and CDR2 FQNEAQ (reference sequence). V lost 4 bases to trimming and J lost 2 bases; unmatched junction nucleotides: 4. CDR3 size: 14 residues. CDR3 bases: TGTGCCAGCAGCTGGGGACAGCTAAACACTGAAGCTTTCTTT. It yields the protein CASSWGQLNTEAFF.

The sample holds one count of this clone. The gene calls are TRBV11-3 and TRBJ2-3; D is possibly TRBD2 (6 bases). Germline assignment: CDR1 SGHNT and CDR2 YENEEA. Trimming shortened V by 2 bases and J by 0 bases, and 9 bases separated the two germline ends. This CDR3 spans 15 amino acids. CDR3 coding DNA: TGTGCCAGCAGCTTACGGGGGATCAGCACAGATACGCAGTATTTT. Translation gives CASSLRGISTDTQYF.

The gene calls are TRBV10-3 and TRBJ2-2; TRBD2 matches 12 bases. V was pared by 3 bases and J by 7 bases, with 12 bases of the junction left unmatched. The CDR3 spans 18 residues. Germline V gene lookup returns CDR1 ENHRY and CDR2 SYGVKD. In DNA form, the CDR3 reads TGTGCCATCAGTGACGCTAGCGGGAGGGCCCGTCTGGGCGGGGAGCTGTTTTTT. Translation: CAISDASGRARLGGELFF.

J is TRBJ2-2 and V is TRBV5-1; a weak D match, TRBD1 (6 bases). CDR3 length equals 15 residues. Germline V gene sequence: CDR1 SGHRS, CDR2 YFSETQ. V lost 4 bases and J 2 bases, leaving 12 bases between the germline ends. The CDR3 coding sequence is TGCGCCAGCAGCGCCGGGACACCAAACACCGGGGAGCTGTTTTTT. Protein: CASSAGTPNTGELFF.

V gene TRBV9 combines with J gene TRBJ1-6; D call uncertain. Trimming cost V 0 bases and J 8 bases, with 9 bases left between them. The CDR3 contains 14 residues. The germline CDR1 and CDR2 sequences are SGDLS and YYNGEE. CDR3 protein: CASSVAQDYSPLHF. The CDR3 DNA follows: TGTGCCAGCAGCGTAGCTCAGGACTATTCACCCCTCCACTTT.

The V and J genes are TRBV6-1 and TRBJ2-3; 9 bases align to TRBD2. CDR3 size: 14 residues. Germline V CDR1 and CDR2: MNHNS, SASEGT. V lost 3 bases, J lost 4 bases, and 2 bases stayed unmatched. CDR3 DNA: TGTGCCAGCAGTGAGACTAGCGGCCCAGATACGCAGTATTTT. This sequence encodes CASSETSGPDTQYF.

This clone was observed a handful of times. The V call is TRBV7-9, the J call TRBJ1-6, with D perhaps TRBD1 (5 bases). Germline V gene sequence: CDR1 SEHNR, CDR2 FQNEAQ (reference sequence). The CDR3 runs to 14 residues. V was cut by 5 bases and J by 9 bases, with 14 bases left in between. CDR3 region: CASSVTGDGSPLHF. CDR3 nucleotide sequence: TGTGCCAGCAGCGTCACAGGAGATGGTTCACCCCTCCACTTT.

This chain joins TRBV5-4 and TRBJ2-1; 11 bases fit TRBD2. Germline CDR1 is SGHNT and CDR2 is YYREEE (reference sequence). Trimming cost V 2 bases and J 2 bases; bases outside gene matches: 6. This CDR3 region has 17 residues. CDR3 sequence reads: CASSFGQGLAAYNEQFF. The CDR3 DNA reads TGTGCCAGCAGCTTCGGCCAGGGACTAGCGGCCTACAATGAGCAGTTCTTC.

The V gene is TRBV7-2, the J gene TRBJ1-1; tentatively, D is TRBD1 (5 bases). The CDR3 loop spans 14 amino acids. The V end lost 5 bases, the J end lost 5 bases, and 15 bases lay between the germline ends. Germline assignment: CDR1 SGHTA and CDR2 FQGNSA. The CDR3 nucleotides read TGTGCCAGCAGCGCATACAGGCTCGGTACTGAAGCTTTCTTT. Encoded protein: CASSAYRLGTEAFF.

The chain recombines TRBV13 with TRBJ2-7, with D tentatively TRBD2 (5 bases). V was trimmed by 6 bases and J by 2 bases, leaving 14 bases between them. Germline CDR1 and CDR2: PRHDT and FYEKMQ (reference sequence). The CDR3 extends over 14 amino acids. This chain's CDR3 is CASRLWGETYEQYF. As DNA, the CDR3 is TGTGCCAGCAGACTTTGGGGAGAGACCTACGAGCAGTACTTC.

The V call is TRBV19, the J call TRBJ1-1; D uncertain. The CDR3 contains 15 residues. V was shortened by 4 bases and J by 4 bases, with 16 bases between the two germline ends. Germline lookup yields CDR1 LNHDA and CDR2 SQIVND (reference sequence). CDR3 in amino acids: CASSREGGVRTEAFF. The DNA of the CDR3 is TGTGCCAGTAGTAGAGAAGGCGGGGTGCGCACTGAAGCTTTCTTT.

The J gene is TRBJ2-1, the V gene TRBV7-2; D might be TRBD1 (5 bases). V lost 5 bases and J lost 2, with 19 bases in between. Germline V gene sequence: CDR1 SGHTA, CDR2 FQGNSA. This CDR3 has 17 residues. Here the CDR3 reads CASSPAVNQGTYNEQFF. As DNA, the CDR3 is TGTGCCAGCAGCCCGGCGGTTAACCAGGGAACCTACAATGAGCAGTTCTTC.